What follows are 9 T cell receptor beta chains derived from one specimen sequenced in a study of T cells in Graves' hyperthyroidism and ophthalmopathy. RNA transcripts yielded amplified TCR beta CDR3 regions. During a first-round RT-PCR of the TCR CDR3, the HTBI primer set was used. TCRdb re-derived calls from the multiplex PCR reads in MiXCR, one entry per CDR3 protein. The sample consists of a few hundred thousand distinct CDR3 sequences, more than 20% of them appearing once. The sequenced material came from blood. These receptors were taken from a man aged 18 to 29 with Graves' hyperthyroidism.

The sample holds many counts of this clonotype. V is TRBV2 and J is TRBJ2-5, with 12 positions matching TRBD2. This CDR3 is 16 amino acids long. The junction had 3 bases not matched to a gene; V was cut back by 4 bases and J by 0 bases. Germline CDR1 SNHLY, CDR2 FYNNEI. The CDR3 DNA sequence: TGTGCCAGCAGTGGCACTAGCGGGGGGCACCAAGAGACCCAGTACTTC. It encodes CASSGTSGGHQETQYF.

For this clonotype: The junction shows a germline mismatch at one end, possibly a read error. V is TRBV20-1 and J is TRBJ2-2; D perhaps matches TRBD1 (6 bases). Looked up from germline, CDR1 is DFQATT and CDR2 is SNEGSKA (reference sequence). The CDR3 consists of 15 residues. CDR3: CSAREGALNTEELFF. The CDR3 coding sequence is TGCAGTGCTAGAGAGGGGGCCCTGAACACCGAGGAGCTGTTTTTT.

This clonotype came up many times. The chain is built from TRBV20-1 and TRBJ2-5; 8 nucleotides align to TRBD2. The CDR3 consists of 14 residues. Germline V gene sequence: CDR1 DFQATT, CDR2 SNEGSKA (reference sequence). V was clipped by 3 bases and J by 3 bases; unmatched bases: 6. Written as DNA, the CDR3 is TGCAGTGCTAGTGTACGTAGCGGGGAAGAGACCCAGTACTTC. This gives the protein CSASVRSGEETQYF.

This clonotype showed up just a few times. This chain links TRBV18 with TRBJ1-2; 7 nucleotides align to TRBD1. The J segment lost 7 bases and the V segment lost 1 base, leaving 3 bases of the junction unmatched. Germline V gene sequence: CDR1 KGHSH, CDR2 LQKENI. The CDR3 contains 13 residues. In DNA form, the CDR3 reads TGTGCCAGCTCACCACGGACAGGTTTTGGCTACACCTTC. As protein: CASSPRTGFGYTF.

This clonotype was picked up many times. This chain uses TRBV12-3 or TRBV12-4 with TRBJ2-7; tentatively, D is TRBD2 (6 bases). Trimming shortened V by 2 bases and J by 3 bases, and 14 bases separated the two germline ends. The CDR3 extends over 15 amino acids. CDR3 in amino acids: CASSLSGTPVYEQYF. The CDR3 coding sequence is TGTGCCAGCAGTTTATCGGGGACTCCTGTCTACGAGCAGTACTTC.

This clonotype was detected ten times or more. The chain links TRBV3-1 to TRBJ2-5; 10 nucleotides align to TRBD1. With V trimmed by 1 base and J by 2 bases, 1 base remained unmatched. The CDR3 covers 15 residues. The germline V gene has CDR1 LGHDT and CDR2 YNNKEL (reference sequence). CDR3 DNA: TGTGCCAGCAGCCAAGGGGGACAGGGGCAAGAGACCCAGTACTTC. This translates into CASSQGGQGQETQYF.

This clonotype has a handful of counts. This chain joins TRBV2 and TRBJ1-5, with 8 bases aligning to TRBD1. Germline values: CDR1 SNHLY, CDR2 FYNNEI. The CDR3 loop spans 15 amino acids. J was trimmed by 5 bases and V by 7 bases; bases with no gene match: 10. The CDR3 DNA reads TGTGCCAGCATTGGGACAGGCCCCTTTGATCAGCCCCAGCATTTT. Its translation is CASIGTGPFDQPQHF.

The CDR3 region is CASSYPGQGSYEQYF. The CDR3 nucleotides are TGTGCCAGCAGTTACCCGGGACAGGGTAGCTACGAGCAGTACTTC. This chain joins TRBV6-5 and TRBJ2-7, with 9 nucleotides matching TRBD1. After removal of 2 bases from V and 3 bases from J, the junction contained 5 bases not matched to a gene. The CDR3 length is 15 residues. Germline CDR1 and CDR2: MNHEY and SVGAGI.

This clonotype was recorded at least ten times. The V gene is TRBV7-6, the J gene TRBJ2-2; D gene uncertain. Trimming shortened V by 7 bases and J by 1 base, and 16 bases separated the two germline ends. CDR3 length equals 16 residues. Per germline, CDR1 SGHVS and CDR2 FNYEAQ. CDR3 sequence: CASNMRLGMNTGELFF. The DNA for the CDR3 is TGTGCCAGCAATATGAGGCTAGGGATGAACACCGGGGAGCTGTTTTTT. The whole variable domain, filled in from reference TRBV7-6 and TRBJ2-2, reads GAGVSQSPRYKVTKRGQDVALRCDPISGHVSLYWYRQALGQGPEFLTYFNYEAQQDKSGLPNDRFSAERPEGSISTLTIQRTEQRDSAMYRCASNMRLGMNTGELFFGEGSRLTVL.